This T cell receptor beta chain stems from a study of regulatory T cells in long-lasting Graves disease. Looking at the study overall: Newly diagnosed Graves' patients had taken antithyroid drugs under 3 months.

General study points: There was favoring of TRBV28, TRBJ1-2 and TRBJ2-5 in persistent disease.

In the case of this clonotype: The target antigen is unknown.

Germline CDR1 and CDR2: SGHRS and YFSETQ. The J segment lost 5 bases and the V segment lost 0 bases, leaving 7 bases of the junction unmatched. The CDR3 contains 17 residues. Time point described: newly diagnosed GD, antithyroid drugs for less than 3 months. PBMC-extracted RNA yielded the TCR library. In building TCR beta libraries, iRepertoire HTBI primers were used together with Arm-PCR of CDR3 regions. A single record per CDR3 protein comes from TCRdb applying MiXCR to the multiplex PCR reads. The sample carries about 440,000 distinct CDR3 sequences, 16% recorded once. These same data were also listed under a study on T cells in Graves' hyperthyroidism and ophthalmopathy. That source reports: Diagnosis of hyperthyroidism was new in patients aged 18 to 65, and its duration was under 2 months. The diagnostic basis comprised clinical symptoms, serum thyroxine and TRAb, thyroid ultrasound and orbital computed tomography.

The receptor was isolated from a woman between 25 and 40 years old with Graves disease. The gene calls are TRBV5-1 and TRBJ2-2, with 10 bases that match TRBD2. The sample was peripheral blood mononuclear cells (PBMCs), taken at new diagnosis, from a patient treated with antithyroid drugs. CDR3 sequence: CASSLGSSGSSTGELFF. The CDR3 nucleotides read TGCGCCAGCAGCTTGGGGTCTAGCGGGAGTTCAACCGGGGAGCTGTTTTTT.